This TCR beta chain was found in a study of cytomegalovirus exposure and HLA in healthy donors. Researchers ran the PCR with 60 Vbeta and 13 Jbeta primers. Assay: immunoSEQ multiplex PCR; the TCRdb copy retains only in-frame clones and omits some. The profile covers around 120,000 clones, with 79% appearing a single time and about 4.5% taken by the ten largest. The J segment lost 5 bases and the V segment lost 7 bases, leaving 8 bases of the junction unmatched. Looked up from germline, CDR1 is PRHDT and CDR2 is FYEKMQ (reference sequence). The CDR3 covers 13 residues. The genes are TRBV13 and TRBJ2-7; TRBD1 aligns across 7 bases. The specimen sequenced was PBMCs. This clonotype originated in a young man in good health and CMV-seropositive. CDR3 loop: CASKGRGIHEQYF. In nucleotides, the CDR3 is TGTGCCAGCAAGGGCAGGGGGATCCACGAGCAGTACTTC.